The 6 T cell receptor beta chains listed next were all sequenced from one sample in a study of T cells in Graves' hyperthyroidism and ophthalmopathy. RNA transcripts served as the template for amplifying TCR beta CDR3 regions. The HTBI primer set was used in a first-round RT-PCR of the TCR CDR3. TCRdb analysed the multiplex PCR reads with MiXCR anew, one entry per CDR3 protein. The sample contains around 260,000 distinct CDR3 sequences, about 25% of which appear only once. Material: blood. Receptors originate from a middle-aged man with Graves' hyperthyroidism that later progressed to Graves' ophthalmopathy.

This clonotype has ten or more counts. The chain carries TRBV28 and TRBJ1-2, with D maybe TRBD1 (5 bases). The germline gives CDR1 MDHEN, CDR2 SYDVKM. With 1 base removed from V and 4 bases from J, the gap between germline ends came to 10 bases. The CDR3 totals 14 residues. DNA of the CDR3: TGTGCCAGCAGTTTATTGCCAGGGATCTATGGCTACACCTTC. Its protein is CASSLLPGIYGYTF.

Ten or more counts support this clonotype. The chain has TRBV7-2 and TRBJ1-1; the D is unclear. Germline-derived CDR1 and CDR2 are SGHTA and FQGNSA. Trimming removed 8 bases at V and 1 base at J, with 14 bases between. The CDR3 runs 14 residues. In DNA, the CDR3 is TGTGCCAGCGACCCCGGGCGGGCGAACACTGAAGCTTTCTTT. Residues: CASDPGRANTEAFF.

This clonotype was found a few times. This chain uses TRBV19 with TRBJ2-7; D may be TRBD1 or TRBD2 (6 bases each). This CDR3 has 14 amino acids. Per the germline V gene, CDR1 is LNHDA and CDR2 is SQIVND (reference sequence). V gave up 7 bases and J gave up 7 bases, with 20 bases separating them. The CDR3 is CASTQTGAHEEQYF. The CDR3, as DNA: TGTGCCAGTACCCAAACGGGGGCCCATGAGGAGCAGTACTTC.

This clonotype occurred many times. The V call is TRBV28, the J call TRBJ1-5; D gene uncertain. CDR3 size: 13 residues. The V and J ends lost 7 bases and 0 bases respectively, with 7 bases between them. Germline V gene data show CDR1 as MDHEN and CDR2 as SYDVKM. The CDR3 here is CASKGNSNQPQHF. CDR3 nucleotide sequence: TGTGCCAGCAAAGGGAATAGCAATCAGCCCCAGCATTTT.

This clonotype was detected many times. The chain is built from TRBV28 and TRBJ2-7; the match to TRBD2 covers 9 bases. The CDR3 contains 14 residues. Germline lookup yields CDR1 MDHEN and CDR2 SYDVKM. The J segment lost 7 bases and the V segment lost 8 bases, leaving 12 bases of the junction unmatched. CDR3 in DNA: TGTGCCAGCGCAACTAGCGGGCGGAGGGGGGAGCAGTACTTC. This codes for CASATSGRRGEQYF.

This clonotype has ten or more counts. The CDR3 loop is CASSFKGQGAYEQYF. The CDR3, as DNA: TGTGCCAGCAGTTTTAAGGGCCAGGGGGCTTACGAGCAGTACTTC. The chain links TRBV12-3 or TRBV12-4 to TRBJ2-7; 8 positions match TRBD1. The length of the CDR3 is 15 residues. The V gene end was trimmed by 3 bases and the J gene end by 4 bases; junction bases not matched to a gene: 8.